This T cell receptor beta chain was recorded in a study of cytomegalovirus exposure and HLA in healthy donors. Vbeta (60) and Jbeta (13) primers were used in the PCR. Sequencing was performed with immunoSEQ multiplex PCR; in TCRdb, only in-frame clones are kept and a portion is missing. The repertoire includes under 200,000 clones, approximately 80% of them detected once, and 3.4% sits in the top ten. Concerning this clone itself: Other nucleotide sequences in the sample specify the same CDR3.

Germline CDR1 and CDR2: SGHNT and YYREEE (reference sequence). This CDR3 comprises 15 residues. V gave up 3 bases and J gave up 1 base; unmatched junction bases: 3. The sequence came from a middle-aged man in good health and CMV-seropositive. The sequenced sample was PBMCs. This chain connects TRBV5-4 to TRBJ1-2; 10 bases line up with TRBD1. The CDR3 region has the DNA TGTGCCAGCAGCTCCCGGGACAGGGGTAACTATGGCTACACCTTC. Translating it yields CASSSRDRGNYGYTF.